Below, one T cell receptor beta chain is given with its context. A quantity of 0.5 to 1 ug RNA underwent reverse transcription using random hexamers. The TCR beta CDR3 was amplified by immunoSEQ multiplex PCR across 54 Vbeta, 13 Jbeta. TCRdb passed the immunoSEQ multiplex PCR reads through MiXCR, listing each CDR3 protein once. The repertoire consists of 210,000 or so distinct CDR3 sequences, with about 94% occurring once and the leading ten covering 0.15%. This sample was included in a study of CD8 T cells in Susac syndrome. TEMRA cells were FACS-enriched, and CD8+ and CD4+ T cells were isolated negatively. CDR3 length equals 13 residues. In germline, CDR1 is MDHEN, CDR2 SYDVKM. Deletions cut 8 bases from V and 8 bases from J, with 18 bases between.

This clonotype was sampled from a human donor with Susac syndrome. This chain connects TRBV28 to TRBJ1-1, with D possibly being TRBD1 (5 bases). The sample taken for sequencing was CD4+ T cells from PBMCs. The CDR3 protein is CASEMGPGKEAFF. In nucleotides, the CDR3 is TGTGCCAGCGAAATGGGACCGGGGAAGGAAGCTTTCTTT.